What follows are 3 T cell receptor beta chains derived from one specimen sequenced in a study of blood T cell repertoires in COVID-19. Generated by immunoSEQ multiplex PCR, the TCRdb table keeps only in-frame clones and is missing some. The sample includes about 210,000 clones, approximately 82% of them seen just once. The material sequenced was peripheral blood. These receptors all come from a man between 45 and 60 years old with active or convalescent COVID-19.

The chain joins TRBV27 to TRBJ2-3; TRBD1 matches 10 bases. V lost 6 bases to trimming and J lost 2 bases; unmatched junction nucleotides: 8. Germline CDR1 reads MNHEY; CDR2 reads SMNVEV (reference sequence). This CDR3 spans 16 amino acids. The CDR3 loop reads CASSVRDRGHTDTQYF. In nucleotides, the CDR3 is TGTGCCAGCAGCGTCCGGGACAGGGGACACACAGATACGCAGTATTTT.

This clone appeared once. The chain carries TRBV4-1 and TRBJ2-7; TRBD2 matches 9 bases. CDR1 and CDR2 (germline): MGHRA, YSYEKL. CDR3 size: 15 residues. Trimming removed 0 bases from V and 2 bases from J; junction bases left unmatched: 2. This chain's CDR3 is CASSQDLAGTYEQYF. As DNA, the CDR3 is TGCGCCAGCAGCCAAGATCTAGCGGGGACCTACGAGCAGTACTTC.

The CDR3 reads CASSPSSYEQYF. The CDR3 nucleotides are TGTGCCAGCAGTCCGAGCTCCTACGAGCAGTACTTC. The genes are TRBV2 and TRBJ2-7; D is undetermined. Germline CDR1 is SNHLY and CDR2 is FYNNEI. Trimming took off 5 bases at V and 0 bases at J, with 5 bases between the two ends. The CDR3 sequence is 12 residues long.